This T cell receptor beta chain was captured by sequencing in a study of PD-1 blockade in classical Hodgkin lymphoma. About the study: Intravenous infusions of nivolumab 3 mg/kg reached patients every 2 weeks. Overall study findings and caveats: Anyone who began nivolumab under 1 year after ASCT was excluded. At C4D1, TCR diversity had climbed significantly for CD4+ cells, though not for CD8+ cells.

Germline V gene sequence: CDR1 MGHRA, CDR2 YSYEKL. The V end was cut by 3 bases, the J end by 8 bases, with 20 bases between. This CDR3 comprises 16 residues. TCRdb keeps only in-frame clones here, not all; method: immunoSEQ multiplex PCR. The data contain around 93,000 clones, around 80% of them singletons. This clone was detected ten times or more. Antigen: not known. Specified time point: cycle 4 day 1 (C4D1), after five to seven weeks of nivolumab. Brentuximab vedotin exposure varied, and every patient relapsed after autologous stem cell transplantation. The source of this sequence is a human donor with classical Hodgkin lymphoma. J is TRBJ1-5 and V is TRBV4-1, with D possibly matching TRBD1 (6 bases). Sequencing was performed on peripheral blood mononuclear cells (PBMCs), taken before the fourth cycle of nivolumab. The CDR3 bases are TGCGCCAGCAGCCAGCTTGAAACGGACAGCCGAAAGCCCCAGCATTTT. It specifies CASSQLETDSRKPQHF.